This entry features one T cell receptor (beta chain) sequence. The data belong to a study of molecular identifiers for immune sequencing clone quantification. The germline V gene has CDR1 SGDLS and CDR2 YYNGEE. The V and J ends lost 0 bases and 4 bases, in that order; junction bases with no gene match: 3. CDR3 length: 15 amino acids. In TCRdb, the PCR reads were re-called with MiXCR into one record per CDR3 protein. The sample records about 510,000 distinct CDR3 sequences, about a fifth being singletons. The sample comprised naive CD8+ T cells from blood, with Jurkat cell RNA spiked in. The subset is: FACS-sorted CD8+CD4-CCR7+CD45RA+ naive T cells. This sequence originates from a human donor in good health. Some libraries in this study had Jurkat cell RNA spiked in. The V gene is TRBV9, the J gene TRBJ1-1; 10 positions match TRBD1. The CDR3 DNA follows: TGTGCCAGCAGCGTAGAGGGACAGGGGAGCACTGAAGCTTTCTTT. It codes for CASSVEGQGSTEAFF. The full variable domain, in which reference TRBV9 and TRBJ1-1 provide the parts outside the CDR3, is DSGVTQTPKHLITATGQRVTLRCSPRSGDLSVYWYQQSLDQGLQFLIQYYNGEERAKGNILERFSAQQFPDLHSELNLSSLELGDSALYFCASSVEGQGSTEAFFGQGTRLTVV.